This T cell receptor (beta chain) was recovered during a study of lymphopenia after photon versus proton radiotherapy. Sequenced by immunoSEQ multiplex PCR; TCRdb stores in-frame clones only, minus some. This sample yields about 70,000 clones, of which just under 95% are seen a single time; about 2.2% belongs to the top ten. Germline V gives CDR1 MNHEY, CDR2 SMNVEV (reference sequence). The CDR3 has 12 amino acids. V was pared by 6 bases and J by 2 bases, with 7 bases between. As to this clone: Its antigen is unknown.

General study points: Larger post-nadir TCR diversity loss correlated inversely with survival in deceased patients.

V and J are TRBV27 and TRBJ1-1; D is unresolved. This TCR derives from a woman between 40 and 50 years old with cholangiocarcinoma. The material was peripheral blood, obtained from a patient treated with photon-based radiotherapy. This CDR3 is CASSDTNTEAFF. The CDR3 coding sequence is TGTGCCAGCAGCGACACCAACACTGAAGCTTTCTTT.